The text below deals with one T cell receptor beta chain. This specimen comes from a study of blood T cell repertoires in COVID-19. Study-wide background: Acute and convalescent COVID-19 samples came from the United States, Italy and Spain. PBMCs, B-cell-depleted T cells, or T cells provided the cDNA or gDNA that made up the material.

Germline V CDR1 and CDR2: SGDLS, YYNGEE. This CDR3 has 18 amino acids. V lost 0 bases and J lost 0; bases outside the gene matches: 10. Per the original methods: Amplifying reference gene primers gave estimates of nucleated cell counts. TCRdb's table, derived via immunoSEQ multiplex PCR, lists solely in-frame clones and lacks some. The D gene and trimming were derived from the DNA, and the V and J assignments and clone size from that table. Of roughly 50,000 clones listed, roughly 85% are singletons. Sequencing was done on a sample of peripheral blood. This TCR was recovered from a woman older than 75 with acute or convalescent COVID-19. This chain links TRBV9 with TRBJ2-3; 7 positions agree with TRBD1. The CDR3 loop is CASSVAPGTGVSTDTQYF. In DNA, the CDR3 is TGTGCCAGCAGCGTAGCCCCAGGTACAGGGGTTAGCACAGATACGCAGTATTTT. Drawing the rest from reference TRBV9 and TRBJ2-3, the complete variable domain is DSGVTQTPKHLITATGQRVTLRCSPRSGDLSVYWYQQSLDQGLQFLIQYYNGEERAKGNILERFSAQQFPDLHSELNLSSLELGDSALYFCASSVAPGTGVSTDTQYFGPGTRLTVL.